The 30 T cell receptor beta chains below all came from one sample that was sequenced in a study of T cells in Graves' hyperthyroidism and ophthalmopathy. Amplification of TCR beta CDR3 regions used RNA as the template. First-round RT-PCR targeting the TCR CDR3 was performed with the HTBI primer set. TCRdb re-called the multiplex PCR reads through MiXCR, storing one row per CDR3 protein. The data show hundreds of thousands of distinct CDR3 sequences, over 35% seen once. The specimen sequenced was blood. The receptors originated from a woman in her thirties or forties with Graves' hyperthyroidism.

The V gene is TRBV2, the J gene TRBJ2-7; D perhaps matches TRBD1 (8 bases). Germline values: CDR1 SNHLY, CDR2 FYNNEI. The CDR3 spans 15 residues. Trimming left V 6 bases short and J 0 bases short, with 15 bases between. The CDR3 DNA reads as TGTGCCAGCAGGGGGGGGACAGGCAGCTCCTACGAGCAGTACTTC. Its translation is CASRGGTGSSYEQYF.

The sample holds many counts of this clonotype. V is TRBV24-1 and J is TRBJ2-6; 9 positions agree with TRBD1. CDR1 and CDR2 from the germline V gene are KGHDR and SFDVKD. CDR3 length: 18 residues. V was pared by 1 base and J by 4 bases, with 7 bases of the junction left unmatched. The CDR3 loop reads CATSDLGGQGDGANVLTF. CDR3 sequence (DNA): TGTGCCACCAGTGATTTAGGGGGACAGGGTGACGGGGCCAACGTCCTGACTTTC.

This clonotype was observed a few times. The rearrangement links TRBV7-8 to TRBJ2-7, with 15 positions matching TRBD2. V shed 3 bases, J shed 2 bases, and the junction held 11 bases outside the gene matches. Germline CDR1 SGHVS, CDR2 FQNEAQ. The CDR3 is 19 amino acids. The CDR3 nucleotides are TGTGCCAGCAGCTTCGTCTCCGGGACTAGCGGGAGGACCGCCTACGAGCAGTACTTC. The encoded protein is CASSFVSGTSGRTAYEQYF.

The chain has TRBV20-1 and TRBJ1-5, with D possibly being TRBD1 (6 bases). The CDR3 extends over 15 amino acids. V lost 6 bases and J 3 bases, leaving 18 bases between the germline ends. Germline CDR1 is DFQATT and CDR2 is SNEGSKA (reference sequence). CDR3 DNA: TGCAGTGCCGACAAGGCGGAGGGGGTCAATCAGCCCCAGCATTTT. Its translation is CSADKAEGVNQPQHF.

This clonotype was detected ten times or more. Here the CDR3 reads CASSPRVERDEQYF. The CDR3 DNA is TGTGCCAGCAGCCCCAGGGTAGAGCGTGACGAGCAGTACTTC. The gene calls are TRBV7-9 and TRBJ2-7; weak D call: TRBD1 (5 bases). The germline V gene has CDR1 SEHNR and CDR2 FQNEAQ (reference sequence). CDR3 length: 14 residues. The V end was cut by 5 bases, the J end by 5 bases, with 16 bases between.

This clonotype was seen at least ten times. The rearrangement uses TRBV11-2 and TRBJ1-2; D gene unclear. Germline values: CDR1 SGHAT, CDR2 FQNNGV. The CDR3 contains 15 residues. Trimming took off 1 base at V and 2 bases at J, with 11 bases between the two ends. The CDR3 DNA sequence: TGTGCCAGCAGCTTAGCGGGCACTGAGAACTATGGCTACACCTTC. Translating it yields CASSLAGTENYGYTF.

This clonotype was seen only a few times. This chain uses TRBV3-1 with TRBJ1-6; D uncertain. V dropped 3 bases and J dropped 0 bases, with 9 bases sitting between them. The CDR3 runs to 16 residues. Per the germline V gene, CDR1 is LGHDT and CDR2 is YNNKEL (reference sequence). CDR3 sequence (DNA): TGTGCCAGCAGCCAGGAGATGGCCTCCTATAATTCACCCCTCCACTTT. This gives the protein CASSQEMASYNSPLHF.

This clonotype was recorded many times. V gene TRBV19 combines with J gene TRBJ1-1, with TRBD1 matching 9 bases. Germline trimming cut 8 bases from V and 4 bases from J; bases unmatched to any gene: 11. CDR3 length equals 15 residues. Looked up from germline, CDR1 is LNHDA and CDR2 is SQIVND (reference sequence). CDR3: CASLTYRGPGTEAFF. The DNA of the CDR3 is TGTGCCAGTCTAACTTACAGGGGGCCAGGCACTGAAGCTTTCTTT.

The chain employs TRBV19 and TRBJ2-5; 11 nucleotides agree with TRBD2. J gave up 3 bases and V 11 bases, and 8 bases lay outside the gene matches. The CDR3 consists of 14 residues. CDR1 is LNHDA, CDR2 SQIVND, per germline (reference sequence). The DNA of the CDR3 is TGTGCCTGGAGTCGACTAGCGGGGAAAGAGACCCAGTACTTC. It is translated as CAWSRLAGKETQYF.

This clonotype came up a few times. The rearrangement joins TRBV19 to TRBJ1-1; perhaps TRBD1 as D (6 bases). The CDR3 runs 14 residues. Trimming pared 6 bases from V and 1 base from J, leaving 12 bases between. Germline V gene data show CDR1 as LNHDA and CDR2 as SQIVND (reference sequence). The CDR3 region has the DNA TGTGCCAGTAGGGCATGGACAGAGAACACTGAAGCTTTCTTT. It translates to CASRAWTENTEAFF. The variable domain in full, completed from reference TRBV19 and TRBJ1-1, reads DGGITQSPKYLFRKEGQNVTLSCEQNLNHDAMYWYRQDPGQGLRLIYYSQIVNDFQKGDIAEGYSVSREKKESFPLTVTSAQKNPTAFYLCASRAWTENTEAFFGQGTRLTVV.

Ten or more counts support this clonotype. The chain couples TRBV25-1 to TRBJ1-1; 7 bases align to TRBD1. The CDR3 has 15 amino acids. V lost 3 bases to trimming and J lost 4 bases; unmatched junction nucleotides: 8. Germline assignment: CDR1 MGHDK and CDR2 SYGVNS. The CDR3 DNA sequence: TGTGCCAGCAGTGAGTTCTCGACAGGGCGCACTGAAGCTTTCTTT. Residues: CASSEFSTGRTEAFF.

The table lists this clonotype with a few counts. The chain joins TRBV7-9 to TRBJ2-7; D not certain. This CDR3 is built from 14 residues. V was trimmed by 5 bases and J by 5 bases, leaving 16 bases between them. From germline, CDR1 is SEHNR and CDR2 FQNEAQ (reference sequence). DNA for the CDR3: TGTGCCAGCAGCACCAGGTCCTCCCTGAACGAGCAGTACTTC. Translation: CASSTRSSLNEQYF.

The chain has TRBV7-3 and TRBJ2-2, with D perhaps matching TRBD1 or TRBD2 (6 bases each). The V and J ends lost 11 bases and 4 bases respectively, with 14 bases between them. The CDR3 totals 13 residues. The germline V gene encodes CDR1 SGHTA and CDR2 FQGTGA. CDR3 DNA sequence: TGTGCCTGGAGTACGGGGGCCACCGGGGAGCTGTTTTTT. This sequence encodes CAWSTGATGELFF. Looking up the rest from reference TRBV7-3 and TRBJ2-2 gives the full variable domain: GAGVSQTPSNKVTEKGKYVELRCDPISGHTALYWYRQSLGQGPEFLIYFQGTGAADDSGLPNDRFFAVRPEGSVSTLKIQRTERGDSAVYLCAWSTGATGELFFGEGSRLTVL.

The rearrangement links TRBV20-1 to TRBJ2-3, with a weak D call TRBD2 (6 bases). CDR1 and CDR2 (germline): DFQATT, SNEGSKA (reference sequence). Trimming shortened V by 3 bases and J by 6 bases, and 19 bases separated the two germline ends. This CDR3 has 15 amino acids. Written as DNA, the CDR3 is TGCAGTGCTAGGAGTTTTTCGGGGGTGCCCGATACGCAGTATTTT. Protein: CSARSFSGVPDTQYF.

In this sample, this clonotype turned up many times. The rearrangement uses TRBV12-3 or TRBV12-4 and TRBJ1-6; 9 bases are shared with TRBD1. The CDR3 is 16 amino acids. The ends lost 6 bases at V and 9 bases at J; junction bases unmatched: 12. CDR3 coding DNA: TGTGCCAGCAGCCAAACCAACAGGGGGCTTATTTCACCCCTCCACTTT. Amino acids: CASSQTNRGLISPLHF.

At least ten counts were recorded for this clonotype. This chain connects TRBV20-1 to TRBJ2-5, with D maybe TRBD1 (6 bases). V was pared by 2 bases and J by 5 bases, with 21 bases between. CDR3 length: 16 amino acids. Germline V lookup: CDR1 DFQATT, CDR2 SNEGSKA (reference sequence). The CDR3 spells CSARSFSSGAWETQYF. CDR3 DNA sequence: TGCAGTGCTAGAAGTTTCAGTTCAGGGGCGTGGGAGACCCAGTACTTC.

In its sample, this clonotype was seen many times. The chain uses TRBV7-2 and TRBJ1-2, with unresolved D. Germline-derived CDR1 and CDR2 are SGHTA and FQGNSA. The ends were cut back, 0 bases at V and 7 bases at J, with 15 bases in the middle. The CDR3 is made up of 15 amino acids. This CDR3 is CASSLAWISPGGYTF. CDR3 in DNA: TGTGCCAGCAGCTTAGCCTGGATCTCCCCCGGTGGCTACACCTTC.

This chain links TRBV25-1 with TRBJ1-5; D is unresolved. V shed 4 bases and J shed 6 bases, with 16 bases lying between them. Germline assignment: CDR1 MGHDK and CDR2 SYGVNS. There are 15 residues in the CDR3. DNA for the CDR3: TGTGCCAGCAGTGGCGTGGACGGGGAAGGTCAGCCCCAGCATTTT. Protein sequence: CASSGVDGEGQPQHF.

This clonotype appeared many times. The germline gene is not matched at one end of the junction; a read error may be the cause. The V call is TRBV18, the J call TRBJ2-5; no reliable D call. The germline gives CDR1 KGHSH, CDR2 LQKENI. There are 13 residues in the CDR3. CDR3 sequence reads: CASSPGVQETQYF. The CDR3 DNA sequence: TGCGCCAGCAGCCCCGGAGTCCAAGAGACCCAGTACTTC.

V is TRBV7-9 and J is TRBJ2-7; tentatively, D is TRBD2 (6 bases). The J call is in doubt because the DNA end fits TRBJ2-1 better. The germline V gene encodes CDR1 SEHNR and CDR2 FQNEAQ (reference sequence). This CDR3 is built from 16 residues. The DNA of the CDR3 is TGTGCCAGCAGCAAGGCCCGGGACTGGAACGTCCATGAGCAGTTCTTC. Encoded protein: CASSKARDWNVHEQFF.

The chain combines TRBV3-1 with TRBJ2-7, with D perhaps TRBD1 (5 bases). V lost 0 bases and J 0 bases, leaving 9 bases between the germline ends. CDR3 length equals 15 residues. Germline assignment: CDR1 LGHDT and CDR2 YNNKEL (reference sequence). The CDR3, as DNA: TGTGCCAGCAGCCAAGAGCAGGGTCTCTCCTACGAGCAGTACTTC. It translates to CASSQEQGLSYEQYF.

The V and J genes are TRBV7-2 and TRBJ2-2, with 8 bases fitting TRBD1. Trimming removed 3 bases from V and 6 bases from J; junction bases left unmatched: 6. Germline values: CDR1 SGHTA, CDR2 FQGNSA. The CDR3 runs 15 residues. CDR3 region: CASSLPTGEAGELFF. The CDR3 coding sequence is TGTGCCAGCAGCTTGCCGACAGGGGAAGCCGGGGAGCTGTTTTTT.

This clonotype was seen repeatedly, ten times or more. The chain links TRBV10-3 to TRBJ1-4; a weak D match, TRBD1 (6 bases). Trimming pared 2 bases from V and 2 bases from J, leaving 6 bases between. The germline V gene encodes CDR1 ENHRY and CDR2 SYGVKD. The CDR3 covers 14 residues. As DNA, the CDR3 is TGTGCCATCAGTGAGGGACAGACTAATGAAAAACTGTTTTTT. Amino acid sequence: CAISEGQTNEKLFF.

The rearrangement links TRBV6-1 to TRBJ2-7, with 9 positions matching TRBD2. Germline V gene sequence: CDR1 MNHNS, CDR2 SASEGT. The CDR3 covers 13 residues. V dropped 6 bases and J dropped 10; count of bases not matched to a gene: 10. The CDR3 DNA is TGTGCCAGCAGCACCGCGCGACTAGCGGAACAGTACTTC. It specifies CASSTARLAEQYF.

This clonotype was picked up many times. This chain links TRBV19 with TRBJ1-2; D is unresolved. The CDR3 runs to 15 residues. The germline V and J ends were trimmed by 5 bases and 5 bases, with 18 bases remaining between them. The germline V gene encodes CDR1 LNHDA and CDR2 SQIVND (reference sequence). In DNA, the CDR3 is TGTGCCAGTAGTCCAGGTACCGAGGGTTTATATGGCTACACCTTC. It codes for CASSPGTEGLYGYTF.

The chain combines TRBV19 with TRBJ1-5; TRBD1 agrees at 10 bases. The ends lost 4 bases at V and 6 bases at J; junction bases unmatched: 3. This CDR3 is built from 14 residues. CDR1 LNHDA and CDR2 SQIVND come from the germline V gene (reference sequence). The CDR3 protein is CASSTGQGGQPQHF. CDR3 nucleotide sequence: TGTGCCAGTAGTACTGGACAGGGGGGTCAGCCCCAGCATTTT.

The chain recombines TRBV7-9 with TRBJ1-2; TRBD1 matches at 7 bases. The CDR3 runs 14 residues. The germline CDR1 and CDR2 sequences are SEHNR and FQNEAQ (reference sequence). With V trimmed by 5 bases and J by 4 bases, 7 bases remained unmatched. The CDR3 reads CASSQDGTVYGYTF. CDR3 bases: TGTGCCAGCAGCCAAGATGGGACAGTCTATGGCTACACCTTC.

The rearrangement joins TRBV5-1 to TRBJ1-2; D not resolved. Trimming shortened V by 1 base and J by 5 bases, and 12 bases separated the two germline ends. The CDR3 consists of 14 residues. Per the germline V gene, CDR1 is SGHRS and CDR2 is YFSETQ. The CDR3 sequence: CASSLTAEAYGYTF. The CDR3 bases are TGCGCCAGCAGCTTGACGGCGGAAGCTTATGGCTACACCTTC.

The chain carries TRBV29-1 and TRBJ2-5; D possibly corresponds to TRBD2 (6 bases). V lost 1 base, J lost 7 bases, and 19 bases lay in between. Germline V gene sequence: CDR1 SQVTM, CDR2 ANQGSEA. The CDR3 is 15 residues long. DNA of the CDR3: TGCAGCGTTGAAGGGGGACTTACCTTGGAAAGGACCCAGTACTTC. Translating it yields CSVEGGLTLERTQYF.

The gene calls are TRBV5-4 and TRBJ2-2; D is unclear. Germline values: CDR1 SGHNT, CDR2 YYREEE (reference sequence). This CDR3 spans 15 amino acids. The V end lost 0 bases, the J end lost 0 bases, and 6 bases lay between the germline ends. As DNA, the CDR3 is TGTGCCAGCAGCTTGGACCAAACGAACACCGGGGAGCTGTTTTTT. Protein product: CASSLDQTNTGELFF.